The entry that follows covers one TCR beta chain sequence. What this receptor recognizes is not known. Base qualities are not provided; no much larger clone lies one nucleotide away. The germline V gene gives CDR1 as MNHEY and CDR2 as SVGAGI. V loses 7 bases, J loses 0 bases, and the germline ends lie 10 bases apart. The CDR3 numbers 14 residues from cysteine through phenylalanine. Of all the DNA, just the CDR3 is kept, 42 bases in frame from base 1. This entry belongs to a study of T cell changes during pregnancy in multiple sclerosis (dated by TCRdb to the late 2010s). For context, the study as a whole: Changes in the T cell repertoire over the course of pregnancy were examined in this study in women with multiple sclerosis.

Libraries came from the immunoSEQ multiplex PCR assay. TCRdb carries this immuneACCESS record with in-frame sequences only. Its versions omit some clonotypes, under half of them owing to an unresolved V gene in the studies checked, with the rest unexplained. This sample gives more than 25,000 clones in total; roughly nine tenths of them show up just once. The ten biggest clones cover 8.5% to 14% of the sample. Here the chain combines TRBV6-5 and TRBJ1-5, with TRBD1 perhaps the D gene, on 5 matching bases. The sequence was collected from a female donor with multiple sclerosis, enrolled in a pregnancy study. The source was CD8+ T cells from peripheral blood mononuclear cells, collected in the third trimester of pregnancy. The bases read TGTGCCAGCAAACAGGACCTTAGCAATCAGCCCCAGCATTTT. It encodes CASKQDLSNQPQHF.